This T cell receptor (beta chain) was sequenced for a study of blood T cell repertoires in COVID-19. The table lists this clone with a count of one. The CDR3 has 15 residues. The V gene lost 3 bases and the J gene lost 4 bases, with 15 bases spanning the gap. Germline CDR1 reads LNHDA; CDR2 reads SQIVND (reference sequence). Authors' processing steps: Amplification from reference gene primers served as the basis for estimated nucleated cell counts. Profiling relied on immunoSEQ multiplex PCR, and the TCRdb table lists in-frame clones only, not all of them. The DNA was the basis for D and trimming; V, J and clone size are from that table. The sample yields 30,000 or so clones, about 90% seen once.

The sequence came from a human donor in a cohort sampled during active COVID-19. The genes are TRBV19 and TRBJ1-1, with unresolved D. Specimen: peripheral blood. The CDR3 is CASSISGSSSTEAFF. The CDR3 DNA reads TGTGCCAGTAGTATTTCGGGTTCTAGTTCCACTGAAGCTTTCTTT.